These 25 T cell receptor beta chains were sequenced from one sample in a study of cytomegalovirus exposure and HLA in healthy donors. Primers for the PCR totalled 60 Vbeta and 13 Jbeta. Clones were read by immunoSEQ multiplex PCR, and TCRdb kept only the in-frame ones, dropping some. The sample shows 100,000 to 150,000 clones, 70% to 80% of them seen only once. The sequenced sample consisted of PBMCs. Source of these receptors: a human donor in good health.

CDR3 region: CASSLLGGRNSPLHF. The CDR3 nucleotides are TGTGCCAGCAGTTTATTGGGGGGGCGTAATTCACCCCTCCACTTT. J is TRBJ1-6 and V is TRBV27, with a tentative D call TRBD1 (6 bases). The germline V gene has CDR1 MNHEY and CDR2 SMNVEV (reference sequence). Between the trimmed V and J ends, which lost 1 base and 6 bases, there was a span of 10 bases. CDR3 length: 15 residues.

The gene calls are TRBV7-2 and TRBJ1-2; D is perhaps TRBD1 (6 bases). Germline loops: CDR1 SGHTA, CDR2 FQGNSA. Trimming shortened V by 5 bases and J by 0 bases, and 13 bases separated the two germline ends. The CDR3 sequence is 15 residues long. Written as DNA, the CDR3 is TGTGCCAGCAGCACAAAAGGACAGTCTAACTATGGCTACACCTTC. Its translation: CASSTKGQSNYGYTF.

V gene TRBV4-3 combines with J gene TRBJ2-6; unclear D gene. The length of the CDR3 is 15 residues. Trimming pared 1 base from V and 0 bases from J, leaving 4 bases between. The germline gives CDR1 LGHNA, CDR2 YSLEER. The CDR3 loop reads CASSQGGSGANVLTF. The CDR3 bases are TGCGCCAGCAGCCAAGGCGGCTCTGGGGCCAACGTCCTGACTTTC.

This clone was recorded only once. The rearrangement links TRBV6-5 to TRBJ1-6; tentative D call: TRBD1 (6 bases). CDR1 MNHEY and CDR2 SVGAGI come from the germline V gene. CDR3 length: 15 residues. Trimming took off 5 bases at V and 6 bases at J, with 14 bases between the two ends. CDR3 DNA: TGTGCCAGCAGTCCGAGGACAGCCATTAATTCACCCCTCCACTTT. Residues: CASSPRTAINSPLHF.

The V call is TRBV4-1, the J call TRBJ2-7, with D possibly being TRBD1 (6 bases). Germline CDR1 reads MGHRA; CDR2 reads YSYEKL. V gave up 5 bases and J gave up 4 bases, with 12 bases separating them. This CDR3 has 13 residues. The CDR3 DNA reads as TGCGCCAGCAGCTTTCGAGGGGGTTACGAGCAGTACTTC. Its translation: CASSFRGGYEQYF.

The genes are TRBV7-8 and TRBJ1-2, with 7 bases that match TRBD1. The germline gives CDR1 SGHVS, CDR2 FQNEAQ. This CDR3 is built from 16 residues. Germline trimming cut 2 bases from V and 2 bases from J; bases unmatched to any gene: 8. CDR3 nucleotides: TGTGCCAGCAGCTTACCTACGGACAGGCCAAACTATGGCTACACCTTC. The encoded protein is CASSLPTDRPNYGYTF.

The V gene is TRBV5-6, the J gene TRBJ1-1; TRBD1 aligns across 8 bases. Germline V gives CDR1 SGHDT, CDR2 YYEEEE. The V gene end was trimmed by 4 bases and the J gene end by 3 bases; junction bases not matched to a gene: 5. This CDR3 comprises 14 residues. In nucleotides, the CDR3 is TGTGCCAGCAGCCCTCAGGGGGCGCACACTGAAGCTTTCTTT. Amino acid sequence: CASSPQGAHTEAFF. Full variable domain (missing parts from reference TRBV5-6 and TRBJ1-1): DAGVTQSPTHLIKTRGQQVTLRCSPKSGHDTVSWYQQALGQGPQFIFQYYEEEERQRGNFPDRFSGHQFPNYSSELNVNALLLGDSALYLCASSPQGAHTEAFFGQGTRLTVV.

The chain uses TRBV2 and TRBJ1-1; D is possibly TRBD1 (5 bases). Germline CDR1 reads SNHLY; CDR2 reads FYNNEI. This CDR3 has 15 amino acids. Trimming cost V 4 bases and J 5 bases, with 17 bases left between them. The CDR3: CASSGGLWRETEAFF. DNA for the CDR3: TGTGCCAGCAGTGGGGGCCTATGGAGGGAGACTGAAGCTTTCTTT.

This chain's CDR3 is CASSHSGTSGRATDTQYF. The DNA for the CDR3 is TGCGCCAGCAGCCACTCCGGGACTAGCGGGAGGGCGACAGATACGCAGTATTTT. The chain joins TRBV4-1 to TRBJ2-3; 16 bases align to TRBD2. Germline trimming cut 3 bases from V and 3 bases from J; bases unmatched to any gene: 6. The germline CDR1 and CDR2 sequences are MGHRA and YSYEKL. The CDR3 consists of 18 residues.

This clone was seen a single time. The V call is TRBV7-2, the J call TRBJ2-1, with D perhaps matching TRBD2 (6 bases). The CDR3 extends over 17 amino acids. In germline, CDR1 is SGHTA, CDR2 FQGNSA. V shed 1 base and J shed 3 bases, with 16 bases lying between them. DNA for the CDR3: TGTGCCAGCAGCTTAGTTTCAGGGAACGGGGGCTACAATGAGCAGTTCTTC. This gives the protein CASSLVSGNGGYNEQFF.

The chain couples TRBV10-2 to TRBJ2-7; the D gene is possibly TRBD1 (6 bases). Germline V gene lookup returns CDR1 WSHSY and CDR2 SAAADI. Trimming removed 2 bases from V and 2 bases from J, with 19 bases in between. The CDR3 covers 17 residues. DNA for the CDR3: TGCGCCAGCAGTGAGACCCACACAGGGCGCGGCACCTACGAGCAGTACTTC. Protein sequence: CASSETHTGRGTYEQYF.

This clone showed up just once. The identical CDR3 is also encoded by other nucleotide sequences in the sample. The V call is TRBV27, the J call TRBJ1-3, with D maybe TRBD1 (5 bases). The CDR3 has 14 amino acids. V lost 3 bases, J lost 3 bases, and 9 bases lay in between. Germline CDR1 is MNHEY and CDR2 is SMNVEV (reference sequence). The CDR3 loop is CASSFRGGGNTIYF. The DNA of the CDR3 is TGTGCCAGCAGTTTTAGGGGCGGTGGAAACACCATATATTTT.

The chain carries TRBV5-1 and TRBJ2-3; a weak D match, TRBD1 (5 bases). Germline CDR1 reads SGHRS; CDR2 reads YFSETQ. Trimming cost V 0 bases and J 2 bases, with 10 bases left between them. This CDR3 contains 15 residues. The CDR3 DNA follows: TGCGCCAGCAGCTTGGCCGACAGAAACACAGATACGCAGTATTTT. Translation gives CASSLADRNTDTQYF.

This CDR3 is CATKQGEMVNTEAFF. For the CDR3, the DNA is TGTGCCACCAAACAGGGGGAAATGGTGAACACTGAAGCTTTCTTT. The chain has TRBV10-3 and TRBJ1-1; 8 bases fit TRBD1. V lost 10 bases and J lost 0; bases outside the gene matches: 10. The length of the CDR3 is 15 residues. The germline V gene encodes CDR1 ENHRY and CDR2 SYGVKD.

The V and J genes are TRBV7-8 and TRBJ2-5, with TRBD2 identical over 10 bases. CDR1 SGHVS and CDR2 FQNEAQ come from the germline V gene. The V and J ends lost 5 bases and 5 bases, in that order; junction bases with no gene match: 8. The CDR3 has 15 amino acids. The CDR3 coding sequence is TGTGCCAGCAGCAAAGCGGGAGGGAATGAGGAGACCCAGTACTTC. It translates to CASSKAGGNEETQYF.

DNA of the CDR3: TGTGCCAGCGCTCGGGGGGCCTCTGGAAACACCATATATTTT. Translating gives CASARGASGNTIYF. This chain links TRBV6-6 with TRBJ1-3; perhaps TRBD1 as D (6 bases). From germline, CDR1 is MNHNY and CDR2 SVGAGI (reference sequence). V was cut by 8 bases and J by 0 bases, with 11 bases left in between. The CDR3 length is 14 residues.

The chain is built from TRBV9 and TRBJ1-6; 7 nucleotides match TRBD1. The CDR3 extends over 15 amino acids. J lost 7 bases, V lost 4 bases, and 8 bases had no gene match. Germline V gene data show CDR1 as SGDLS and CDR2 as YYNGEE. The CDR3 bases are TGTGCCAGCAGCCCTCAACAGGGGAAAAATTCACCCCTCCACTTT. It specifies CASSPQQGKNSPLHF.

The chain carries TRBV27 and TRBJ1-2; 7 bases match TRBD1. This CDR3 region has 14 residues. With V trimmed by 5 bases and J by 6 bases, 9 bases remained unmatched. The germline gives CDR1 MNHEY, CDR2 SMNVEV (reference sequence). CDR3 amino acids: CASSQPTGWNGYTF. CDR3 nucleotides: TGTGCCAGCAGTCAACCGACAGGGTGGAATGGCTACACCTTC.

The chain combines TRBV6-1 with TRBJ1-1, with D hard to call. Germline values: CDR1 MNHNS, CDR2 SASEGT. Trimming removed 4 bases from V and 1 base from J, with 7 bases in between. There are 13 residues in the CDR3. The CDR3 sequence: CASSVRENTEAFF. Written as DNA, the CDR3 is TGTGCCAGCAGTGTCCGGGAGAACACTGAAGCTTTCTTT.

The count of this clone is one. The chain is built from TRBV7-8 and TRBJ2-7; weak D call: TRBD2 (7 bases). Germline-derived CDR1 and CDR2 are SGHVS and FQNEAQ. The CDR3 loop spans 15 amino acids. V lost 5 bases to trimming and J lost 7 bases, with 21 bases between them. The CDR3 region has the DNA TGTGCCAGCAGCCGAGGGGGGGGACCGGGCTTGGAGCAGTACTTC. Amino acid sequence: CASSRGGGPGLEQYF.

Only a few counts were recorded for this clone. In DNA form, the CDR3 reads TGTGCCAGCATCCAGGACACTTACAAGGAGCAGTACTTC. Encoded protein: CASIQDTYKEQYF. The chain has TRBV21-1 and TRBJ2-5; whether TRBD1, the table's D call, matches the DNA was not checked. TRBV21-1 is given as a pseudogene. The CDR3 has 13 residues.

The rearrangement joins TRBV15 to TRBJ2-1; no firm D call. The CDR3 length is 15 residues. The germline gives CDR1 LNHNV, CDR2 YYDKDF (reference sequence). Trimming left V 0 bases short and J 0 bases short, with 6 bases between. The CDR3 region has the DNA TGTGCCACCAGCAGAGAACAGAGCTCCTACAATGAGCAGTTCTTC. Amino acid sequence: CATSREQSSYNEQFF. The full variable domain, its missing parts supplied by reference TRBV15 and TRBJ2-1, is DAMVIQNPRYQVTQFGKPVTLSCSQTLNHNVMYWYQQKSSQAPKLLFHYYDKDFNNEADTPDNFQSRRPNTSFCFLDIRSPGLGDTAMYLCATSREQSSYNEQFFGPGTRLTVL.

The V and J genes are TRBV7-2 and TRBJ1-1; the D is unclear. This CDR3 is 16 amino acids long. Germline V gene data show CDR1 as SGHTA and CDR2 as FQGNSA. Trimming pared 0 bases from V and 5 bases from J, leaving 16 bases between. The CDR3 loop is CASSLAPTGAGTEAFF. CDR3 sequence (DNA): TGTGCCAGCAGCTTAGCCCCTACGGGAGCGGGGACTGAAGCTTTCTTT.

The CDR3 region is CASSFQQGSTDTQYF. DNA for the CDR3: TGTGCCAGCAGTTTCCAACAGGGGAGCACAGATACGCAGTATTTT. The chain has TRBV7-2 and TRBJ2-3, with 7 bases fitting TRBD1. The V gene's germline CDR1 is SGHTA and CDR2 FQGNSA. The CDR3 covers 15 residues. V lost 6 bases to trimming and J lost 0 bases; unmatched junction nucleotides: 6.

The rearrangement uses TRBV7-2 and TRBJ1-4; D perhaps matches TRBD1 (6 bases). V dropped 4 bases and J dropped 5 bases, with 23 bases sitting between them. CDR3 length equals 18 residues. Germline lookup yields CDR1 SGHTA and CDR2 FQGNSA. The CDR3 spells CASSSEGLRGIINEKLFF. CDR3 DNA sequence: TGTGCCAGCAGCTCAGAGGGCCTCAGGGGAATAATAAATGAAAAACTGTTTTTT.